The present T cell receptor beta chain was sequenced within a study of blood T cell repertoires in COVID-19. Study overall: PBMCs, B-cell-depleted T cells, or T cells provided the cDNA or gDNA that made up the material.

The data were produced by immunoSEQ multiplex PCR, yet TCRdb's version contains in-frame clones alone and is incomplete. The table includes about 94,000 clones, around 80% detected once. The length of the CDR3 is 16 residues. Germline V CDR1 and CDR2: MNHNY, SVGAGI (reference sequence). V lost 4 bases and J 0 bases, leaving 13 bases between the germline ends. What was sequenced was peripheral blood. The gene calls are TRBV6-6 and TRBJ2-4, with TRBD2 as a possible D gene (5 bases). This clonotype was obtained from a human donor in a cohort sampled during active COVID-19. The CDR3 DNA reads TGTGCCAGCAGTTTAGATGAGCGGTTAGCCAAAAACATTCAGTACTTC. The encoded protein is CASSLDERLAKNIQYF.